The 16 T cell receptor beta chains given below trace back to one sample, sequenced in a study of blood T cell repertoires in COVID-19. Here immunoSEQ multiplex PCR was the method, and the copy in TCRdb shows in-frame clones only, minus some. The sample holds 95,000 to 150,000 clones, 82% seen once. Sample: peripheral blood. These receptors were obtained from a woman aged 70 to 79 with acute or convalescent COVID-19.

This sequence joins TRBV3-1 (or the pseudogene TRBV3-2) and TRBJ1-6, with 8 bases identical to TRBD1. Germline V CDR1 and CDR2: LGHDT, YNNKEL (reference sequence). The CDR3 runs 14 residues. The J segment lost 10 bases and the V segment lost 4 bases, leaving 6 bases of the junction unmatched. The chain's CDR3 is CASSLDRGTSPLHF. In nucleotides, the CDR3 is TGTGCCAGCAGCCTCGACAGGGGTACCTCACCCCTCCACTTT.

This clone has a handful of counts. The rearrangement links TRBV12-3 or TRBV12-4 to TRBJ1-2, with unresolved D. Trimming removed 6 bases from V and 7 bases from J, with 9 bases in between. The CDR3 totals 11 residues. The CDR3 DNA follows: TGTGCCAGCAGAGTTTTCGGTGGCTACACCTTC. Its translation: CASRVFGGYTF.

Here the CDR3 reads CASSWRTGGGQPQHF. The CDR3, as DNA: TGTGCCAGCAGTTGGAGGACAGGGGGAGGTCAGCCCCAGCATTTT. The chain combines TRBV6-2 or TRBV6-3 with TRBJ1-5; 10 bases agree with TRBD1. Germline V gene data show CDR1 as MNHEY and CDR2 as SVGEGT. The ends lost 4 bases at V and 6 bases at J; junction bases unmatched: 6. The CDR3 spans 15 residues.

V is TRBV6-5 and J is TRBJ1-1; 8 bases are shared with TRBD1. CDR3 length: 15 residues. J was trimmed by 5 bases and V by 5 bases; bases with no gene match: 10. Germline CDR1 and CDR2: MNHEY and SVGAGI. In DNA, the CDR3 is TGTGCCAGCAGTCCGTCAGGATGGGACAGGACTGAAGCTTTCTTT. Its translation: CASSPSGWDRTEAFF.

This clone has more than one count but fewer than ten. CDR3 in DNA: TGTGCCAGCAGACAGGCGATGTCTGGAAACACCATATATTTT. The encoded protein is CASRQAMSGNTIYF. The chain uses TRBV6-5 and TRBJ1-3; the D gene is possibly TRBD1 (5 bases). The CDR3 sequence is 14 residues long. V lost 6 bases, J lost 1 base, and 10 bases lay in between. Looked up from germline, CDR1 is MNHEY and CDR2 is SVGAGI.

The DNA for the CDR3 is TGCGCCAGCAGCTTAGGGGGCCGGGAGACCCAGTACTTC. This encodes CASSLGGRETQYF. This chain links TRBV5-1 with TRBJ2-5, with 7 positions matching TRBD1. V dropped 2 bases and J dropped 5; count of bases not matched to a gene: 3. Germline V CDR1 and CDR2: SGHRS, YFSETQ. CDR3 length: 13 amino acids. The entire variable domain, with the rest obtained from reference TRBV5-1 and TRBJ2-5, is as follows: KAGVTQTPRYLIKTRGQQVTLSCSPISGHRSVSWYQQTPGQGLQFLFEYFSETQRNKGNFPGRFSGRQFSNSRSEMNVSTLELGDSALYLCASSLGGRETQYFGPGTRLLVL.

The chain employs TRBV5-1 and TRBJ1-2; 8 nucleotides align to TRBD1. The V gene's germline CDR1 is SGHRS and CDR2 YFSETQ. Trimming cost V 3 bases and J 2 bases; bases outside gene matches: 9. The CDR3 length is 16 residues. The CDR3 sequence is CASSSGDRLSNYGYTF. In nucleotides, the CDR3 is TGCGCCAGCAGCTCGGGGGACAGGCTGTCCAACTATGGCTACACCTTC.

V is TRBV2 and J is TRBJ2-3; 11 bases are shared with TRBD1. This CDR3 has 15 residues. Losses at the gene ends were 4 bases for V and 5 bases for J; bases not matched to a gene: 5. From germline, CDR1 is SNHLY and CDR2 FYNNEI. For the CDR3, the DNA is TGTGCCAGCAGTGCCCGGGGACAGGGGGAAGATACGCAGTATTTT. Amino acid sequence: CASSARGQGEDTQYF.

This clone appeared a few times. The chain links TRBV14 to TRBJ1-1; a weak D match, TRBD1 (5 bases). V lost 5 bases and J 4 bases, leaving 14 bases between the germline ends. Germline CDR1 SGHDN, CDR2 FVKESK. CDR3 size: 14 residues. The CDR3 coding sequence is TGTGCCAGCAGCATAACGGGGCGGGGCACTGAAGCTTTCTTT. As protein: CASSITGRGTEAFF.

The V and J genes are TRBV7-8 and TRBJ1-1, with a possible D match to TRBD1 (5 bases). The germline CDR1 and CDR2 sequences are SGHVS and FQNEAQ. This CDR3 is built from 15 residues. V was clipped by 5 bases and J by 1 base, with 14 bases between them. The CDR3 DNA reads as TGTGCCAGCAGCGCTCGGGGGACGGGGAACACTGAAGCTTTCTTT. Protein sequence: CASSARGTGNTEAFF.

This chain links TRBV6-6 with TRBJ1-2; a possible D gene is TRBD1 (5 bases). The ends were cut back, 2 bases at V and 5 bases at J, with 15 bases in the middle. Germline-derived CDR1 and CDR2 are MNHNY and SVGAGI (reference sequence). The CDR3 contains 15 residues. Here the CDR3 DNA reads TGTGCCAGCAGTTACGTGCGGGGGGGGGAGTATGGCTACACCTTC. Its protein product is CASSYVRGGEYGYTF.

The gene calls are TRBV5-4 and TRBJ1-2, with 7 bases fitting TRBD1. The CDR3 length is 13 residues. In germline, CDR1 is SGHNT, CDR2 YYREEE (reference sequence). Germline trimming cut 6 bases from V and 6 bases from J; bases unmatched to any gene: 8. The CDR3, as DNA: TGTGCCAGCACCGCAGGGGGTCGGGATGGCTACACCTTC. It codes for CASTAGGRDGYTF.

This chain uses TRBV11-2 with TRBJ1-4, with 7 bases identical to TRBD1. From germline, CDR1 is SGHAT and CDR2 FQNNGV. The CDR3 has 15 residues. The ends lost 4 bases at V and 2 bases at J; junction bases unmatched: 4. The CDR3 reads CASSSQGWTNEKLFF. DNA of the CDR3: TGTGCCAGCAGCTCACAGGGGTGGACTAATGAAAAACTGTTTTTT. Based on the CDR3 plus reference TRBV11-2 and TRBJ1-4, the full variable domain is EAGVAQSPRYKIIEKRQSVAFWCNPISGHATLYWYQQILGQGPKLLIQFQNNGVVDDSQLPKDRFSAERLKGVDSTLKIQPAKLEDSAVYLCASSSQGWTNEKLFFGSGTQLSVL.

The rearrangement uses TRBV4-3 and TRBJ1-2, with a tentative D call TRBD1 (5 bases). Trimming took off 4 bases at V and 2 bases at J, with 17 bases between the two ends. This CDR3 is 16 amino acids long. CDR1 is LGHNA and CDR2 is YSLEER in the germline V gene. The CDR3 protein is CASSLHSWGENYGYTF. The CDR3 DNA reads TGCGCCAGCAGCCTCCACTCATGGGGGGAGAACTATGGCTACACCTTC.

The genes are TRBV15 and TRBJ1-5; TRBD1 matches at 11 bases. J was trimmed by 5 bases and V by 5 bases; bases with no gene match: 5. CDR3 length: 15 amino acids. Germline V gene sequence: CDR1 LNHNV, CDR2 YYDKDF (reference sequence). The CDR3, as DNA: TGTGCCACCAGCTTAGGACAGGGGGCCTATCAGCCCCAGCATTTT. As protein: CATSLGQGAYQPQHF.

Turning to this clone: Other DNA sequences from this sample encode an identical CDR3 as well. The chain has TRBV12-3 or TRBV12-4 and TRBJ1-2, with 10 nucleotides matching TRBD1. With 5 bases clipped from V and 4 bases from J, the junction kept 1 base outside the gene matches. This CDR3 is built from 13 residues. CDR3 DNA sequence: TGTGCCAGCAGTAGACAGGGGGCCTATGGCTACACCTTC. It encodes CASSRQGAYGYTF.